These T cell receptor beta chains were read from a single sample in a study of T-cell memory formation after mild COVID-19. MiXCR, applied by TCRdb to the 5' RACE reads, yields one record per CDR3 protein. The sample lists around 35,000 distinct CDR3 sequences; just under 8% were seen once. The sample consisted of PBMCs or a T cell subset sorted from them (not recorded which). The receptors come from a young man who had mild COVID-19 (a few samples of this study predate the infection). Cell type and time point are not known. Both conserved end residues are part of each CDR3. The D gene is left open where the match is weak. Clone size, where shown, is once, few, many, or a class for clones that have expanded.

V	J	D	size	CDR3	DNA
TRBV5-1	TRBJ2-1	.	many	CASSFQGGNEQFF	TGCGCCAGCAGCTTCCAGGGGGGGAATGAGCAGTTCTTC
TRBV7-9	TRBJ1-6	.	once	CASTLTEHNSPLHF	TGTGCCAGCACCCTGACAGAACACAATTCACCCCTCCACTTT
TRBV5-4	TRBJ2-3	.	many	CASSLASASTDTQYF	TGTGCCAGCAGCTTGGCCAGCGCTAGCACAGATACGCAGTATTTT
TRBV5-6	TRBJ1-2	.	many	CASKHGGQSYGYTF	TGTGCCAGCAAACATGGAGGACAGAGCTATGGCTACACCTTC
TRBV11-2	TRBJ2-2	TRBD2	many	CASSLVGEGTGELFF	TGTGCCAGCAGCTTAGTAGGGGAGGGAACCGGGGAGCTGTTTTTT
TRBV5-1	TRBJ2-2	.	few	CASSLGQVNTGELFF	TGCGCCAGCAGCTTGGGCCAGGTGAACACCGGGGAGCTGTTTTTT
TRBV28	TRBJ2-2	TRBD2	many	CASSPAQLAGAVNTGELFF	TGTGCCAGCAGCCCCGCACAACTAGCGGGGGCCGTGAACACCGGGGAGCTGTTTTTT
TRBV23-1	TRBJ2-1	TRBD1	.	CASRRNYRDRGNNEQFF	TGCGCCAGCAGACGGAATTACCGGGACAGGGGGAACAATGAGCAGTTCTTC
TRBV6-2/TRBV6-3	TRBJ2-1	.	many	CASGLGNEQFF	TGTGCCAGCGGACTGGGCAATGAGCAGTTCTTC
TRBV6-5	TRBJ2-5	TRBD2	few	CATFSGNQETQYF	TGTGCCACCTTTAGCGGGAACCAAGAGACCCAGTACTTC
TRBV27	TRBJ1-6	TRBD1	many	CASRSGGGGSPLHF	TGTGCCAGCAGATCAGGGGGCGGGGGTTCACCCCTCCACTTT
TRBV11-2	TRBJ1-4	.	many	CASSPGRDLFF	TGTGCCAGCAGCCCGGGACGGGATTTGTTTTTT
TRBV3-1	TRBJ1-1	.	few	CASSWAGNTEAFF	TGTGCCAGCAGCTGGGCTGGAAACACTGAAGCTTTCTTT
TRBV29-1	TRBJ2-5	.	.	CSVDLEGVRAQYF	TGCAGCGTTGACCTCGAAGGTGTCCGGGCCCAGTACTTC
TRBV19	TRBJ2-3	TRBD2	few	CASTPLAGRTDTQYF	TGTGCCAGTACCCCACTAGCGGGGAGGACAGATACGCAGTATTTT
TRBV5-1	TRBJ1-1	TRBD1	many	CASSWGDRGPNTEAFF	TGCGCCAGCAGCTGGGGGGACAGGGGGCCTAACACTGAAGCTTTCTTT
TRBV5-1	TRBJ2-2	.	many	CASSFRAATGELFF	TGCGCCAGCAGCTTCCGTGCAGCCACCGGGGAGCTGTTTTTT
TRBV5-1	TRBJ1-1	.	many	CASRSRRDTEAFF	TGCGCCAGCAGAAGCAGGAGGGACACTGAAGCTTTCTTT
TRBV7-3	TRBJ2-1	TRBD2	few	CASSLGTSGYNEQFF	TGTGCCAGCAGCTTAGGGACTAGCGGATACAATGAGCAGTTCTTC
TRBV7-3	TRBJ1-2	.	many	CASSLDNNYGYTF	TGTGCCAGCAGCCTCGACAATAACTATGGCTACACCTTC
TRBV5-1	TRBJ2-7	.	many	CASSYGGVSHEQYF	TGCGCCAGCAGCTACGGTGGGGTATCCCACGAGCAGTACTTC
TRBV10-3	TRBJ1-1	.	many	CAISEGLPRSTEAFF	TGTGCCATCAGTGAGGGCCTCCCTAGGAGCACTGAAGCTTTCTTT
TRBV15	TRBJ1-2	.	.	CATSRDRLSYGYTF	TGTGCCACCAGCAGAGACAGGTTATCATATGGCTACACCTTC
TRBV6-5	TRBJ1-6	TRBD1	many	CASSYSPPGTGKISLHF	TGTGCCAGCAGTTACTCCCCCCCCGGGACAGGGAAAATATCCCTCCACTTT
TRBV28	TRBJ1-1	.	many	CASSFLERGTEAFF	TGTGCCAGCAGTTTCCTGGAAAGGGGCACTGAAGCTTTCTTT
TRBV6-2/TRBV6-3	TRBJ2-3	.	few	CASSFTGSDTQYF	TGTGCCAGCAGTTTTACAGGGTCAGATACGCAGTATTTT
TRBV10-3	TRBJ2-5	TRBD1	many	CAIRRDRGREETQYF	TGTGCCATCAGAAGGGACAGGGGAAGGGAAGAGACCCAGTACTTC
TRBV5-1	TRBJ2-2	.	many	CASSLDGQLATGELFF	TGCGCCAGCAGCTTGGACGGACAACTAGCCACCGGGGAGCTGTTTTTT
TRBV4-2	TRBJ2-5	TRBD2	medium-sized	CASSQEENSGGHQETQYF	TGTGCCAGCAGCCAAGAAGAGAATAGCGGGGGACACCAAGAGACCCAGTACTTC
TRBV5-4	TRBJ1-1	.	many	CASSSTANTEAFF	TGTGCCAGCAGCTCGACAGCGAACACTGAAGCTTTCTTT
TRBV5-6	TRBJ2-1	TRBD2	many	CASRVAGASSYNEQFF	TGTGCCAGCAGAGTAGCGGGGGCGAGCTCCTACAATGAGCAGTTCTTC
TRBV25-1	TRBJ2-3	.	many	CASSEWTPDTQYF	TGTGCCAGCAGTGAATGGACCCCAGATACGCAGTATTTT
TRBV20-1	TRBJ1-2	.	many	CSARGRAYDYGYTF	TGCAGTGCTAGAGGCCGGGCCTACGACTATGGCTACACCTTC
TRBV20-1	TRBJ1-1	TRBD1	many	CSAKQGAYTEAFF	TGCAGTGCCAAACAGGGGGCTTACACTGAAGCTTTCTTT
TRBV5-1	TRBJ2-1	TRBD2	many	CASSFGGGAHNEQFF	TGCGCCAGCAGCTTCGGCGGGGGGGCCCACAATGAGCAGTTCTTC
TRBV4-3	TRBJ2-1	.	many	CASSQEGWNEQFF	TGCGCCAGCAGCCAAGAGGGGTGGAATGAGCAGTTCTTC
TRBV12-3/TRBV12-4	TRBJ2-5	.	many	CASSLLAVLETQYF	TGTGCCAGCAGTTTGTTAGCCGTGTTAGAGACCCAGTACTTC
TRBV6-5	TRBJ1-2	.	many	CASLDLYGYTF	TGTGCCAGCCTGGACCTCTATGGCTACACCTTC
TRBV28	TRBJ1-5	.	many	CASSPSPQNQTQHF	TGTGCCAGCAGTCCCAGCCCCCAGAATCAGACCCAGCATTTT
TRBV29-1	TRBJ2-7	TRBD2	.	CSVSGDSYEQYF	TGCAGCGTTAGCGGGGACTCCTACGAGCAGTACTTC
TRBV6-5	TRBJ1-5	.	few	CASSSRTSRGQPQHF	TGTGCCAGCAGTTCCCGGACCTCAAGAGGCCAGCCCCAGCATTTT
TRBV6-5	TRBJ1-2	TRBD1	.	CASREGQGADYGYTF	TGTGCCAGCAGGGAGGGGCAGGGGGCCGACTATGGCTACACCTTC
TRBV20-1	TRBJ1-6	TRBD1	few	CSATGTGLLLSPLHF	TGCAGTGCAACCGGGACAGGGCTCCTCTTATCACCCCTCCACTTT
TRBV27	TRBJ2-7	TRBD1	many	CASRSGQAGGYEQYF	TGTGCCAGCCGCTCGGGACAGGCGGGTGGGTACGAGCAGTACTTC
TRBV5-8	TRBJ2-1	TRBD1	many	CASSFGTGNNEQFF	TGTGCCAGCAGCTTTGGGACAGGGAACAATGAGCAGTTCTTC
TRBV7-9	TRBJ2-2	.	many	CASSLARMGVLFF	TGTGCCAGCAGCTTAGCGCGAATGGGTGTGCTGTTTTTT
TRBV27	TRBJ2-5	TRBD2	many	CASSFWRGGGETQYF	TGTGCCAGCAGTTTTTGGCGGGGGGGCGGGGAGACCCAGTACTTC
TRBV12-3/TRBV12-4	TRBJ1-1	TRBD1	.	CASRTEQGRNTEAFF	TGTGCCAGCAGGACAGAACAGGGGCGGAACACTGAAGCTTTCTTT
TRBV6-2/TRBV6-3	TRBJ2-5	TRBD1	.	CASRLDRGYQETQYF	TGTGCCAGCAGGCTAGACAGGGGGTACCAAGAGACCCAGTACTTC
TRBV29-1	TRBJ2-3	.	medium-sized	CSVEAGAGTRTDTQYF	TGCAGCGTTGAAGCGGGGGCAGGAACCCGCACAGATACGCAGTATTTT
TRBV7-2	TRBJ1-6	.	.	CASSAGSGDSPLHF	TGTGCCAGCAGCGCCGGAAGCGGGGATTCACCCCTCCACTTT
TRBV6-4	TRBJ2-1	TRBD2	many	CASSATSGGAGNEQFF	TGTGCCAGCAGTGCTACTAGCGGGGGGGCAGGGAATGAGCAGTTCTTC
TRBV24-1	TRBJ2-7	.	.	CATSDPGPPYEQYF	TGTGCCACCAGTGACCCCGGTCCCCCCTACGAGCAGTACTTC
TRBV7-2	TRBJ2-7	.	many	CASSLRRYEQYF	TGTGCCAGCAGCTTACGACGCTACGAGCAGTACTTC
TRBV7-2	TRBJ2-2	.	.	CASSFRLNTGELFF	TGTGCCAGCAGCTTCCGTCTGAACACCGGGGAGCTGTTTTTT
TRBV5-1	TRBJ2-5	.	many	CASSLAGETQYF	TGCGCCAGCAGCTTGGCCGGGGAGACCCAGTACTTC
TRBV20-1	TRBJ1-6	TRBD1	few	CSAPPGGGSPLHF	TGCAGTGCCCCGCCAGGGGGCGGTTCACCCCTCCACTTT